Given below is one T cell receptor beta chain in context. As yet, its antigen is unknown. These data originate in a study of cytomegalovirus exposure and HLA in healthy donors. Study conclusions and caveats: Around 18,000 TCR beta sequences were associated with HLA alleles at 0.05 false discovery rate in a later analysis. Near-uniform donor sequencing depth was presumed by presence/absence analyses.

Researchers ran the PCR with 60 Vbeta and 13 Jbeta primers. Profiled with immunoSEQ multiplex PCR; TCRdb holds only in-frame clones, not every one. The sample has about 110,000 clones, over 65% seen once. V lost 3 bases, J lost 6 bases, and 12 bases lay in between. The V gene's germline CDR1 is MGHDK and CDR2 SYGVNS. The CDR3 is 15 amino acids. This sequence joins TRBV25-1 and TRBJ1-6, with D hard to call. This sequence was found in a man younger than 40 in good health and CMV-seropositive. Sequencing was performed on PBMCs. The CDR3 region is CASSDLYDSNSPLHF. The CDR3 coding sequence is TGTGCCAGCAGTGACCTATACGACTCTAATTCACCCCTCCACTTT.